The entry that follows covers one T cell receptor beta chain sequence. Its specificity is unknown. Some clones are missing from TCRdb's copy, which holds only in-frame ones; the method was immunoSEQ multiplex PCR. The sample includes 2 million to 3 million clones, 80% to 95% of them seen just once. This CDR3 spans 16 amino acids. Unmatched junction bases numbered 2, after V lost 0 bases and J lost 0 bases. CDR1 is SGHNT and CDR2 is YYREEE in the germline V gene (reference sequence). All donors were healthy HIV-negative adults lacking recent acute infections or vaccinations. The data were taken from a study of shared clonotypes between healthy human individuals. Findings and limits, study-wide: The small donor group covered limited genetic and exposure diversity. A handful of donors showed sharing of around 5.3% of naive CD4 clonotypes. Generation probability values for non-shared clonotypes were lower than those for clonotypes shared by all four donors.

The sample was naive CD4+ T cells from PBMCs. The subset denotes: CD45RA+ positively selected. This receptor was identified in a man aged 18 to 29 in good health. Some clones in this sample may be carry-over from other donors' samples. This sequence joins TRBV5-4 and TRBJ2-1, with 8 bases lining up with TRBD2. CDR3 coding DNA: TGTGCCAGCAGCTTGGGTAGCGGGAACTCCTACAATGAGCAGTTCTTC. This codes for CASSLGSGNSYNEQFF.